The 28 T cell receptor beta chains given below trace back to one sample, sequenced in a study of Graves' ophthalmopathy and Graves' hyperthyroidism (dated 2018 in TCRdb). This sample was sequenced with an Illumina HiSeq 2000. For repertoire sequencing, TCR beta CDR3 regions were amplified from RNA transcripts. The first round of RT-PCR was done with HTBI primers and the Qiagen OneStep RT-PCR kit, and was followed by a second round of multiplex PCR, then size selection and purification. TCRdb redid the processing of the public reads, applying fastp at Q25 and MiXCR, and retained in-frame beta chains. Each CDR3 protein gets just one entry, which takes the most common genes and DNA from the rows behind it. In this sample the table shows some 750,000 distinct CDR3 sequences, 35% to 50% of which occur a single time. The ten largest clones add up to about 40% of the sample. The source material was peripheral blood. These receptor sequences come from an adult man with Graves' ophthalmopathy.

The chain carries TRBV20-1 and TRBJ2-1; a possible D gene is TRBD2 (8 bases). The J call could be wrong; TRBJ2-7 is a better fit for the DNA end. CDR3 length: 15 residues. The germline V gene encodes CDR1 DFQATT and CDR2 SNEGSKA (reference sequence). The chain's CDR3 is CSAENIAGQYNEQYF. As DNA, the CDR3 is TGCAGTGCCGAGAATATAGCGGGACAGTACAATGAGCAGTACTTC.

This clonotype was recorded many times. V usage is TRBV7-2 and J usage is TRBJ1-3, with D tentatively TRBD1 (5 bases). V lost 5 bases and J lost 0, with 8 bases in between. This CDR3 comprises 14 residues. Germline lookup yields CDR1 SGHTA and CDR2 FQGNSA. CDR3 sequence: CASSHGASGNTIYF. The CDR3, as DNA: TGTGCCAGCAGCCATGGGGCCTCTGGAAACACCATATATTTT.

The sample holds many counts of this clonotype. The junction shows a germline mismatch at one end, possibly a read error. The CDR3 DNA reads TGTGCCAGCAGCCTAGACTTGCTCTCCTACGAGCAGTACTTC. Residues: CASSLDLLSYEQYF. The gene calls are TRBV11-2 and TRBJ2-7, with D unclear. CDR1 SGHAT and CDR2 FQNNGV come from the germline V gene. CDR3 length: 14 amino acids. Full variable domain (remainder filled in from reference TRBV11-2 and TRBJ2-7): EAGVAQSPRYKIIEKRQSVAFWCNPISGHATLYWYQQILGQGPKLLIQFQNNGVVDDSQLPKDRFSAERLKGVDSTLKIQPAKLEDSAVYLCASSLDLLSYEQYFGPGTRLTVT.

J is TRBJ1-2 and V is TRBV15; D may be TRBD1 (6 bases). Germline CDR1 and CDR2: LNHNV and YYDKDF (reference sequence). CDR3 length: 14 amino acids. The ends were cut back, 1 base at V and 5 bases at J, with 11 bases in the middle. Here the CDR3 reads CATSRGTEPYGYTF. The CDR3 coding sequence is TGTGCCACCAGCAGAGGGACAGAACCGTATGGCTACACCTTC.

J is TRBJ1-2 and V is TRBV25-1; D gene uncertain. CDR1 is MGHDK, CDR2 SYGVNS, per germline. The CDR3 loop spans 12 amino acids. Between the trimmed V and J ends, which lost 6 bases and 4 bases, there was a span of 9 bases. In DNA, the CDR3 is TGTGCCAGCAGCTTCAATTCCTATGGCTACACCTTC. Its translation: CASSFNSYGYTF.

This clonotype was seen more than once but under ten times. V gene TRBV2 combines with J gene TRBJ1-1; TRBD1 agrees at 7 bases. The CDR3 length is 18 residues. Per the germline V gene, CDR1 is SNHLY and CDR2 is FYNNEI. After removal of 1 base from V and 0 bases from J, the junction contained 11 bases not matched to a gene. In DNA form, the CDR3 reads TGTGCCAGCAGTGAAGAGGGGATACAGGGGCTTATGAACACTGAAGCTTTCTTT. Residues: CASSEEGIQGLMNTEAFF.

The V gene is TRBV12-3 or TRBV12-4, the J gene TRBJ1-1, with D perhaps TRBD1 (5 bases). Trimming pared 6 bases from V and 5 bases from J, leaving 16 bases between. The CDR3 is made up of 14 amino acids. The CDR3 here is CASSSRVGRTEAFF. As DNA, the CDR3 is TGTGCCAGCAGCTCCCGCGTGGGGCGGACTGAAGCTTTCTTT.

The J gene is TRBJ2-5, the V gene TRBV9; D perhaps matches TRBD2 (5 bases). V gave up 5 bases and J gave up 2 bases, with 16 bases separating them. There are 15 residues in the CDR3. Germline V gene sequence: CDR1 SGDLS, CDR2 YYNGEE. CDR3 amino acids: CASSPSGSEQETQYF. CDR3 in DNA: TGTGCCAGCAGTCCTTCAGGTAGCGAACAAGAGACCCAGTACTTC. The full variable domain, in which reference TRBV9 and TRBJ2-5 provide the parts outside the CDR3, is DSGVTQTPKHLITATGQRVTLRCSPRSGDLSVYWYQQSLDQGLQFLIQYYNGEERAKGNILERFSAQQFPDLHSELNLSSLELGDSALYFCASSPSGSEQETQYFGPGTRLLVL.

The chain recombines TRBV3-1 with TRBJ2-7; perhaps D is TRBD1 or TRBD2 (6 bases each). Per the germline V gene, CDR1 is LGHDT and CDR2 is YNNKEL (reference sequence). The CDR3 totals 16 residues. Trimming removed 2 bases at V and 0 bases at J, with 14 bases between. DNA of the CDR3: TGTGCCAGCAGCCAATATACCGGGGGACACTCCTACGAGCAGTACTTC. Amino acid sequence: CASSQYTGGHSYEQYF.

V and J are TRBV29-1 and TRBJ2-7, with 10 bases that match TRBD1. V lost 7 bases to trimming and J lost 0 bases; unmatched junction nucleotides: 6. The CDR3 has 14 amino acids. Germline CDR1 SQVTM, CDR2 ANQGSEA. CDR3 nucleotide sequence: TGCAGCGCCTCCGGGACAGGGGACTCCTACGAGCAGTACTTC. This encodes CSASGTGDSYEQYF.

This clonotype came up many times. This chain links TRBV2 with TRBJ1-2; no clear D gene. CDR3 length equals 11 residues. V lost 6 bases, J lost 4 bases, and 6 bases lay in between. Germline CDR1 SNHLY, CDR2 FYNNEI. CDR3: CASSSTYGYTF. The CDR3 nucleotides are TGTGCCAGCAGCTCAACCTATGGCTACACCTTC.

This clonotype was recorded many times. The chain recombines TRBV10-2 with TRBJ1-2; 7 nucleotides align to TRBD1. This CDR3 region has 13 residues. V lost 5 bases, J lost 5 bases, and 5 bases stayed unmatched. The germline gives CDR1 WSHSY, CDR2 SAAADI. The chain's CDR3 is CASSSDRFYGYTF. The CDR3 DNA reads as TGCGCCAGCAGTTCGGACAGGTTTTATGGCTACACCTTC.

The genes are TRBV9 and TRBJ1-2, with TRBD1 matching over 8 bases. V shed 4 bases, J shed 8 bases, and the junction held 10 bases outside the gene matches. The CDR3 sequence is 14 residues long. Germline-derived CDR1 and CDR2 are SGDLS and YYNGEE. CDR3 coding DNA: TGTGCCAGCAGCCCTTGGACAGGGTTTGAGGGCTACACCTTC. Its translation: CASSPWTGFEGYTF.

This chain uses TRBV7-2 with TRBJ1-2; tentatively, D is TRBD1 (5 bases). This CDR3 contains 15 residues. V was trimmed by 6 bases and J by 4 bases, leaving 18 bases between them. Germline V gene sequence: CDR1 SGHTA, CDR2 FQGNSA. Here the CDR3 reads CASSLSGGAAYGYTF. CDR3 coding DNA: TGTGCCAGCAGTTTATCTGGAGGGGCCGCCTATGGCTACACCTTC.

CDR3 bases: TGCGCCAGCAGTGAGTCACCCAGAAGCAATCAGCCCCAGCATTTT. It specifies CASSESPRSNQPQHF. V usage is TRBV10-2 and J usage is TRBJ1-5; D uncertain. The CDR3 totals 15 residues. Germline-derived CDR1 and CDR2 are WSHSY and SAAADI. V was cut by 0 bases and J by 1 base, with 7 bases left in between.

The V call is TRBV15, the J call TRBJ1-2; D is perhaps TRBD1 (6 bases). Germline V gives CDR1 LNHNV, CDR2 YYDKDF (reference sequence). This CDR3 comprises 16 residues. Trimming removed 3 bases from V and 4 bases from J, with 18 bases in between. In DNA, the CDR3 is TGTGCCACCAGCAGTGAGGTCAGGGGAGGGAGCTATGGCTACACCTTC. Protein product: CATSSEVRGGSYGYTF.

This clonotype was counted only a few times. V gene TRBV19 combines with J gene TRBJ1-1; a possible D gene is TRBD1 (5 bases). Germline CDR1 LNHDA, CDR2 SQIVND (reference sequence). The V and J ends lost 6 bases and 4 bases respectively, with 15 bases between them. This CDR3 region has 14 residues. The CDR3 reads CASSPGTRGTEAFF. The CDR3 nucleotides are TGTGCCAGTAGCCCCGGTACTAGGGGCACTGAAGCTTTCTTT.

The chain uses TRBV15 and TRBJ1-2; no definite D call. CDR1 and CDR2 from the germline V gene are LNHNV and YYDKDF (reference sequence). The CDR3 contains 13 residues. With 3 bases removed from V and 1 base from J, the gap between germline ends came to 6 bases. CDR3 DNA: TGTGCCACCAGCAGTGAGAATAACTATGGCTACACCTTC. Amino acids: CATSSENNYGYTF.

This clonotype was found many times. Written as DNA, the CDR3 is TGTGCCATCAGGCCCGATCCGGGACAGGGGAGCATATACACTGAAGCTTTCTTT. Translating it yields CAIRPDPGQGSIYTEAFF. This chain uses TRBV10-3 with TRBJ1-1; 10 bases match TRBD1. CDR1 is ENHRY, CDR2 SYGVKD, per germline. The CDR3 covers 18 residues. V lost 6 bases, J lost 3 bases, and 16 bases stayed unmatched.

The DNA for the CDR3 is TGTGCCACCAGTGTCGGACAGGGGGATCAGCCCCAGCATTTT. Amino acid sequence: CATSVGQGDQPQHF. The V gene is TRBV24-1, the J gene TRBJ1-5; 10 bases fit TRBD1. The trim removed 5 bases at V and 5 bases at J, leaving 2 bases unmatched. The CDR3 is 14 residues long. The germline CDR1 and CDR2 sequences are KGHDR and SFDVKD.

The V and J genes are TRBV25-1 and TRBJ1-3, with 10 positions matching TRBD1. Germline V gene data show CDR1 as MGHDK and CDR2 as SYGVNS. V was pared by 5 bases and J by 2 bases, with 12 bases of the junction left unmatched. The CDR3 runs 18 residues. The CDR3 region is CASSLYPSGQGAGNTIYF. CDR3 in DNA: TGTGCCAGCAGTTTATACCCCTCTGGACAGGGGGCTGGAAACACCATATATTTT.

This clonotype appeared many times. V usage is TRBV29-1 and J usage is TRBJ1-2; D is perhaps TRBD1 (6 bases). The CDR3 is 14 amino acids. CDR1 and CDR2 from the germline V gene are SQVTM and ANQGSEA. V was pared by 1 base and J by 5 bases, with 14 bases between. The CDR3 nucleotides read TGCAGCGTTGAAGGCAGGGGTCCCGGTTATGGCTACACCTTC. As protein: CSVEGRGPGYGYTF. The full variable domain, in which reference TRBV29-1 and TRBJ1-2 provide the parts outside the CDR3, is SAVISQKPSRDICQRGTSLTIQCQVDSQVTMMFWYRQQPGQSLTLIATANQGSEATYESGFVIDKFPISRPNLTFSTLTVSNMSPEDSSIYLCSVEGRGPGYGYTFGSGTRLTVV.

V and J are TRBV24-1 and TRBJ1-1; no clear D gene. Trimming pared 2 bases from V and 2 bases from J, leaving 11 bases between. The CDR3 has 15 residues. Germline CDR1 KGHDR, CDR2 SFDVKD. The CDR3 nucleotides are TGTGCCACCAGTGATTCCTCAAAAGGAAACACTGAAGCTTTCTTT. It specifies CATSDSSKGNTEAFF.

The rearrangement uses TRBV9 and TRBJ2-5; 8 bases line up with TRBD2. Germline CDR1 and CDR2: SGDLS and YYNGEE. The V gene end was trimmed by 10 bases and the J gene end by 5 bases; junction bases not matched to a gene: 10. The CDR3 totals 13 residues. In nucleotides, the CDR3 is TGTGCCGCAGAGACGGGGGGGCGGGAGACCCAGTACTTC. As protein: CAAETGGRETQYF. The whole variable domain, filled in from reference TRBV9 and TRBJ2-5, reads DSGVTQTPKHLITATGQRVTLRCSPRSGDLSVYWYQQSLDQGLQFLIQYYNGEERAKGNILERFSAQQFPDLHSELNLSSLELGDSALYFCAAETGGRETQYFGPGTRLLVL.

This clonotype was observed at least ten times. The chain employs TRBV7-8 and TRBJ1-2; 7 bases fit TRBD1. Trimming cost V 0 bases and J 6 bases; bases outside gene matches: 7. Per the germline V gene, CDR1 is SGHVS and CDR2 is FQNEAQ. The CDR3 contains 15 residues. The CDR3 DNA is TGTGCCAGCAGCTTAGCCGACAGGGTCGGGAATGGCTACACCTTC. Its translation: CASSLADRVGNGYTF.

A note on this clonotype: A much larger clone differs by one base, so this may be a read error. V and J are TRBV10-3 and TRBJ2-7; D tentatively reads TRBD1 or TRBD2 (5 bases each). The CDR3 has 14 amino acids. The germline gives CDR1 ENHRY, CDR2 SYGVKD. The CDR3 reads CASRRDLSSYEQHF. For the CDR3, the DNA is TGTGCCAGTCGCCGGGACCTGAGCTCCTACGAGCAGCACTTC.

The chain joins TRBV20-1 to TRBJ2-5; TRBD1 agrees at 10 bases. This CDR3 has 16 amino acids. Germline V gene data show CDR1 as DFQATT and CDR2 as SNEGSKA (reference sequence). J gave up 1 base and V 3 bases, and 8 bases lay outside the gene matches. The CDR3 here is CSASTRDRGLQETQYF. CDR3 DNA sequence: TGCAGTGCTAGTACCCGGGACAGGGGCCTCCAAGAGACCCAGTACTTC.

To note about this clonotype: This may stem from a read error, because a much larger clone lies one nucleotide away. The DNA for the CDR3 is TGTGCCATCAGTTACGGTGTAACCACTGAAGCTTTCTTT. This encodes CAISYGVTTEAFF. The chain links TRBV6-5 to TRBJ1-1; D uncertain. CDR1 and CDR2 from the germline V gene are MNHEY and SVGAGI. This CDR3 region has 13 residues.